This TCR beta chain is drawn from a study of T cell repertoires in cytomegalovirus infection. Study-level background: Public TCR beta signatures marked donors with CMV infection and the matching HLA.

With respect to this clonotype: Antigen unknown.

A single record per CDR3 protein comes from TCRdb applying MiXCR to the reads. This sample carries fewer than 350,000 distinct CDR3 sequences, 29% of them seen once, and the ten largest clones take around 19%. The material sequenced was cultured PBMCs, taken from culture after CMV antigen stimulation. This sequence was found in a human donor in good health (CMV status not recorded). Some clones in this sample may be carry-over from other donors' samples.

DNA for the CDR3: TGTGCCAGCAGTTACCGCCGGGTTGATGAAAAACTGTTTTTT. This encodes CASSYRRVDEKLFF. The V and J genes are TRBV7-9 and TRBJ1-4; no clear D gene. Per the germline V gene, CDR1 is SEHNR and CDR2 is FQNEAQ (reference sequence). Trimming took off 6 bases at V and 6 bases at J, with 14 bases between the two ends. The CDR3 length is 14 residues.